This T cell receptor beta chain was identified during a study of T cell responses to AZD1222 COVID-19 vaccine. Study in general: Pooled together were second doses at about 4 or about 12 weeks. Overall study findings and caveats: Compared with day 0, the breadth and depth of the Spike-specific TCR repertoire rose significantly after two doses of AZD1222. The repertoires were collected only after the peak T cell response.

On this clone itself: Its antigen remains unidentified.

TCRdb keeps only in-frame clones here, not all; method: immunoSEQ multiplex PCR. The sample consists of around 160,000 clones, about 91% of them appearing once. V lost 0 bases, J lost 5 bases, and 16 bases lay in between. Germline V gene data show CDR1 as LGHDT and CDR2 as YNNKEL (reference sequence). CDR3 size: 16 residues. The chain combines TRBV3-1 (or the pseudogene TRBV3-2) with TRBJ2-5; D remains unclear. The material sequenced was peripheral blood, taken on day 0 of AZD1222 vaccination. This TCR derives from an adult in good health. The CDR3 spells CASSQDLLGFGETQYF. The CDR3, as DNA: TGTGCCAGCAGCCAAGACCTGTTGGGCTTTGGCGAGACCCAGTACTTC.